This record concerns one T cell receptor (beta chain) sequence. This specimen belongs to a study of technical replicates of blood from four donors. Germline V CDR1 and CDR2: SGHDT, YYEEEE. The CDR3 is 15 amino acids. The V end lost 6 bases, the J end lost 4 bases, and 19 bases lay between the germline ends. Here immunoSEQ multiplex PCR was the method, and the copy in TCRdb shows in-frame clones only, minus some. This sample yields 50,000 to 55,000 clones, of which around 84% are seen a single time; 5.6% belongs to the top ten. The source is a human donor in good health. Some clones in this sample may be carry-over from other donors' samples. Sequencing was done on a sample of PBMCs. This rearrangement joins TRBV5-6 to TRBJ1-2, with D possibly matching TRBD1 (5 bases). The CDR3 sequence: CASTHKTGGFYGYTF. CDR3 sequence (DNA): TGTGCCAGCACCCATAAAACGGGGGGGTTCTATGGCTACACCTTC.